This TCR beta chain was captured in a study of cytomegalovirus exposure and HLA in healthy donors. Primers for the PCR totalled 60 Vbeta and 13 Jbeta. Data came from immunoSEQ multiplex PCR; TCRdb stores just in-frame clones and leaves some out. Here the sample spans roughly 150,000 clones, about 73% being singletons. The receptor was derived from a woman aged 55-70 years in good health and CMV-seropositive. The sample comprised PBMCs.

The CDR3 DNA reads TGTGCCAGCAGTGAACAGGGCTCTGGAAACACCATATATTTT. Translation gives CASSEQGSGNTIYF. The rearrangement joins TRBV28 to TRBJ1-3, with D perhaps matching TRBD1 (6 bases). The germline gives CDR1 MDHEN, CDR2 SYDVKM. The CDR3 extends over 14 amino acids. The V end lost 5 bases, the J end lost 0 bases, and 8 bases lay between the germline ends.